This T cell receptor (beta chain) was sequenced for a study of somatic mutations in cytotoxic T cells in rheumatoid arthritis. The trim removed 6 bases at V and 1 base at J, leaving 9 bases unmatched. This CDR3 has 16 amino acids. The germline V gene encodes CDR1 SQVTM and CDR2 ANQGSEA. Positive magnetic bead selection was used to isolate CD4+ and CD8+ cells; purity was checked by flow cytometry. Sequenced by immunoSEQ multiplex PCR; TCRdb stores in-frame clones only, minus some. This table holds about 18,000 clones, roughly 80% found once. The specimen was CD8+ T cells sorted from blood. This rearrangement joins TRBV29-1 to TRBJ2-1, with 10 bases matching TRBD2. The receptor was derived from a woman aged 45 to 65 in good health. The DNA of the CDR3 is TGCAGCGTCCCCCTAGCGGGAGCCGGGTCCTACAATGAGCAGTTCTTC. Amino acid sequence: CSVPLAGAGSYNEQFF.